This T cell receptor beta chain was documented in a study of blood T cells in healthy people across ages. Then a second PCR, running roughly 7 to 12 cycles, was carried out with a sample-barcoded 5' primer and a J-beta primer mix. One entry per CDR3 protein results from TCRdb running MiXCR on the 5' RACE reads. Of roughly 1,800,000 distinct CDR3 sequences listed, about 49% are singletons. The V gene's germline CDR1 is DFQATT and CDR2 SNEGSKA (reference sequence). Trimming took off 4 bases at V and 8 bases at J, with 18 bases between the two ends. The CDR3 is made up of 14 amino acids. Researchers report isolating at least 6 million PBMCs per sample.

The chain has TRBV20-1 and TRBJ2-1; D might be TRBD2 (7 bases). The sample consisted of blood. This TCR was sampled from a woman between 40 and 50 years old in good health. The CDR3 DNA sequence: TGCAGTGCTACCTCTTTGGGGGGGCCTCATGAGCAGTTCTTC. Protein product: CSATSLGGPHEQFF.